The 5 T cell receptor beta chains presented below share a single source sample, sequenced in a study of T cell responses to AZD1222 COVID-19 vaccine (dated by TCRdb to about 2021). Library construction relied on the immunoSEQ multiplex PCR assay. TCRdb stores this immuneACCESS table with in-frame sequences only. Part of the clones is absent; in the studies checked, under half of the shortfall reflects unresolved V genes, and no reason is known for the rest. A total of about 97,000 clones appear in this sample, roughly nine tenths of them only once. The top ten hold around 8.1% of the sample. The meaning of the sample's time point label: baseline before first vaccination. Sequencing was performed on peripheral blood, taken on day 0 of AZD1222 vaccination. These TCRs come from an adult in good health.

V gene TRBV5-1 combines with J gene TRBJ1-5; tentative D call: TRBD1 (5 bases). The CDR3 sequence is 14 residues long. In germline, CDR1 is SGHRS, CDR2 YFSETQ. V shed 4 bases and J shed 5 bases, with 13 bases lying between them. CDR3: CASSIDSIYQPQHF. The CDR3 nucleotides read TGCGCCAGCAGCATCGACAGTATCTATCAGCCCCAGCATTTT.

The J gene is TRBJ2-7, the V gene TRBV5-6, with D possibly matching TRBD2 (5 bases). CDR3 size: 14 residues. The V gene lost 4 bases and the J gene lost 6 bases, with 17 bases spanning the gap. Germline CDR1 and CDR2: SGHDT and YYEEEE. The CDR3 here is CASSAGLNPVEQYF. CDR3 nucleotide sequence: TGTGCCAGCAGCGCCGGACTCAATCCGGTCGAGCAGTACTTC.

The chain couples TRBV15 to TRBJ1-3; 8 bases fit TRBD1. The CDR3 totals 15 residues. The germline V gene has CDR1 LNHNV and CDR2 YYDKDF (reference sequence). The V gene end was trimmed by 4 bases and the J gene end by 0 bases; junction bases not matched to a gene: 2. CDR3 nucleotide sequence: TGTGCCACCAGCAACAGGGGGGACTCTGGAAACACCATATATTTT. This translates into CATSNRGDSGNTIYF.

The chain combines TRBV7-2 with TRBJ1-6, with D perhaps TRBD1 (5 bases). The CDR3 runs 16 residues. The V and J ends lost 4 bases and 7 bases respectively, with 17 bases between them. Looked up from germline, CDR1 is SGHTA and CDR2 is FQGNSA. The CDR3 DNA is TGTGCCAGCAGCTCCCCCCCTGGCAGGGTAAATTCACCCCTCCACTTT. Its protein is CASSSPPGRVNSPLHF.

J is TRBJ1-6 and V is TRBV19, with TRBD1 matching over 9 bases. The CDR3 is made up of 13 amino acids. In germline, CDR1 is LNHDA, CDR2 SQIVND (reference sequence). The trim removed 6 bases at V and 9 bases at J, leaving 3 bases unmatched. CDR3 bases: TGTGCCAGTAGGTCACAGGGGGCTTCACCCCTCCACTTT. Its protein is CASRSQGASPLHF.